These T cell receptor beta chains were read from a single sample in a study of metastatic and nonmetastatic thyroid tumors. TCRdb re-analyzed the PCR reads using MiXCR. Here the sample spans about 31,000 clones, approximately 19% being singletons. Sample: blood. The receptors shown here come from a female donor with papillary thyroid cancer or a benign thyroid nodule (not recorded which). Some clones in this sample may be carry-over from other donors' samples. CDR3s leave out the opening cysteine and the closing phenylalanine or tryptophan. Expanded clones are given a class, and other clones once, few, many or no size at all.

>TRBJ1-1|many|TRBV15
ATSRSAGNTEAF
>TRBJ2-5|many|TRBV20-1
SARDEGIQETQY
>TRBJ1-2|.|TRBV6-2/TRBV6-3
ASSYQGANYGYT
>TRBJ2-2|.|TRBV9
ASSVLDANTGELF
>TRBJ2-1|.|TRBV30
AWRRTLDSYNEQF
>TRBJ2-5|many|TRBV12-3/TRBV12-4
ASSPLGGGGEETQY
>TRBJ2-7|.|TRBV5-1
ASSWQGPTDEQY
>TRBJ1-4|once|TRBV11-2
ASSYGGLGEKLF
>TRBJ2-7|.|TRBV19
ASSPLIGNYEQY
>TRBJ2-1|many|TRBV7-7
ASSLHGGINEQF
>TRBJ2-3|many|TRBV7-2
ASSLDQGADTQY
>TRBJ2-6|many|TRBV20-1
SARRANVLT
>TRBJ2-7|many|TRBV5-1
ASSLSVASYEQY
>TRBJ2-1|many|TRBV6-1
ASSYDIYNEQF
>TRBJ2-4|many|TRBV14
ASSPLGQAKNIQY
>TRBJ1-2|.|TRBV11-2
ASSRETGRNYGYT
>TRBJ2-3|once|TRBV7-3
ASSLISGGTGWGDTQY
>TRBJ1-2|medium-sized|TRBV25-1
ASSVGTNYGYT
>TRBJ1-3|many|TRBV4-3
ASSQFAGTAGNTIY
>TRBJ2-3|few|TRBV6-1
ASSQGLPSTDTQY
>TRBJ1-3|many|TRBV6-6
ASSYGRSGNTIY
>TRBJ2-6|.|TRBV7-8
ASSLASGRGSGANVLT
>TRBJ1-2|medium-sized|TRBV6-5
ASSYSGYGYT
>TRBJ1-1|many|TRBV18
ASSPRKDTEAF
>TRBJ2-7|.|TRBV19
ASSIHTAYEQY
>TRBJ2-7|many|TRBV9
ASSVGEGTGAYEQY
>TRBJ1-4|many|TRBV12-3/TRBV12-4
ASSLWGPTNEKLF
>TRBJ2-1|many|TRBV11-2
ASSPAQGDEQF
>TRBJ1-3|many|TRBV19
ASSTSGNTIY
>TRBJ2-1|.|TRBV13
ASSSGLAGDYNEQF
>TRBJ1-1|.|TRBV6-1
ASRTPGFFTEAF
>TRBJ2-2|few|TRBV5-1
ASSTGRGYTVNTGELF
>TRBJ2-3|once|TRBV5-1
ASSSGSTNQGDTQY
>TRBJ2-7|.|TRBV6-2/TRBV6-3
ASRDRDEQY
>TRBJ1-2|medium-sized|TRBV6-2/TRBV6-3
ASSYGGGGYGYT
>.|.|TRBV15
ATSRTPGQGFNQPQY
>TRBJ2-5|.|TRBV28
ASTLDSGRAETQY
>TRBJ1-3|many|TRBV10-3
ATTGQGVQRNTIY
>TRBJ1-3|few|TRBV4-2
ASSQEDRSGNTIY
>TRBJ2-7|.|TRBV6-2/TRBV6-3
GSSRGVERY
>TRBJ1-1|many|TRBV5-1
ASSPPGHQNTEAF
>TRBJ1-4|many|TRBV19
ASSMIGGGATNEKLF
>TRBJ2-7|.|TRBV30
AWSVSYEQY
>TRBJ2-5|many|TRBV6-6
ASSYTWGGRNSGYQETQY
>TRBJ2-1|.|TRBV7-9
ASSLGANNEQF
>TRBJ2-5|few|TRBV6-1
ASSGLAGVGGETQY
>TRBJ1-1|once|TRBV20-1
SAPRDRGNERTEAF